Shown below are 5 T cell receptor beta chains from a single sample sequenced in a study of beta chain features in type 1 diabetes. The entirety of the isolated RNA underwent reverse transcription, so expressed TCRB transcripts were sequenced. Sequencing was performed with immunoSEQ multiplex PCR; in TCRdb, only in-frame clones are kept and a portion is missing. In the table there are hundreds of thousands of clones, around 8% of which are singletons. The specimen sequenced was central memory CD4+ T cells from blood. The receptors were sampled from a woman in her late teens or twenties in good health.

This clone was detected ten times or more. The gene calls are TRBV6-6 and TRBJ2-7; 7 nucleotides agree with TRBD1. The CDR3 runs 15 residues. Trimming removed 0 bases from V and 3 bases from J; junction bases left unmatched: 5. Germline CDR1 reads MNHNY; CDR2 reads SVGAGI (reference sequence). CDR3 region: CASSYSIGGLYEQYF. In nucleotides, the CDR3 is TGTGCCAGCAGTTACTCGATAGGGGGCCTCTACGAGCAGTACTTC.

This clone was detected ten times or more. The chain has TRBV5-6 and TRBJ2-4, with D tentatively TRBD1 (5 bases). The germline gives CDR1 SGHDT, CDR2 YYEEEE. Between the trimmed V and J ends, which lost 5 bases and 0 bases, there was a span of 12 bases. There are 15 residues in the CDR3. The CDR3 is CASSFTTGAKNIQYF. The CDR3 region has the DNA TGTGCCAGCAGTTTTACCACAGGAGCCAAAAACATTCAGTACTTC.

The chain is built from TRBV6-6 and TRBJ1-1; unclear D gene. Trimming took 5 bases from V and 0 from J, leaving 13 bases between them. The CDR3 is made up of 15 amino acids. CDR1 and CDR2 (germline): MNHNY, SVGAGI (reference sequence). The CDR3 DNA follows: TGTGCCAGCAGTGGTAGGTTTGGGCTGAACACTGAAGCTTTCTTT. Translation: CASSGRFGLNTEAFF.

Many counts were recorded for this clone. The genes are TRBV11-2 and TRBJ2-1; TRBD2 matches at 12 bases. Germline loops: CDR1 SGHAT, CDR2 FQNNGV. The CDR3 covers 17 residues. The V segment lost 5 bases and the J segment 5 bases; nucleotides outside the gene matches: 10. The DNA of the CDR3 is TGTGCCAGCAGCAAAGGTCCCGGACTAGCGGGAAACAATGAGCAGTTCTTC. It yields the protein CASSKGPGLAGNNEQFF.

Only a few counts were recorded for this clone. The chain employs TRBV7-9 and TRBJ2-6; tentatively, D is TRBD2 (5 bases). The CDR3 covers 18 residues. V was shortened by 2 bases and J by 0 bases, with 14 bases between the two germline ends. Germline V gene sequence: CDR1 SEHNR, CDR2 FQNEAQ (reference sequence). CDR3 DNA: TGTGCCAGCAGCTTACCGGGGAGCTCCTACTCTGGGGCCAACGTCCTGACTTTC. Protein sequence: CASSLPGSSYSGANVLTF.